This T cell receptor (beta chain) emerged from a study of T cell responses to AZD1222 COVID-19 vaccine. This clone was counted a single time. The antigen is unknown. General observations from the study: All repertoire sampling was performed exclusively after the peak T cell response. The breadth and depth of Spike-specific TCRs increased once two AZD1222 doses had been given.

TCRdb keeps only in-frame clones here, not all; method: immunoSEQ multiplex PCR. The data contain under 100,000 clones, over 80% of them singletons. This CDR3 is built from 16 residues. Trimming pared 0 bases from V and 0 bases from J, leaving 9 bases between. Germline CDR1 is LGHDT and CDR2 is YNNKEL (reference sequence). This clonotype was sampled from an adult in good health. V is TRBV3-1 (or the pseudogene TRBV3-2) and J is TRBJ1-3; TRBD1 is a possible D gene (5 bases). The starting material was peripheral blood, obtained on day 0 of AZD1222 vaccination. The CDR3 sequence: CASSQDTTASGNTIYF. Written as DNA, the CDR3 is TGTGCCAGCAGCCAAGATACGACAGCCTCTGGAAACACCATATATTTT.